This T cell receptor beta chain was retrieved from a study of naive and memory T cell subsets. Described treatment: skin biopsy from PPD injection site in Mantoux-positive individual. A UMI-containing oligonucleotide was joined by 3' ligation to the TCR cDNA template. Individuals with a positive Mantoux test gave biopsies from PPD-injected skin. Amplification of ligated cDNA took four PCR rounds with SP2 and nested alpha and beta constant primers. TCRdb re-derived calls from the UMI-ligation and nested PCR reads in MiXCR, one entry per CDR3 protein. The sample includes more than 20,000 distinct CDR3 sequences, approximately 5.7% of them seen just once. Germline V gives CDR1 DFQATT, CDR2 SNEGSKA (reference sequence). Trimming cost V 2 bases and J 5 bases; bases outside gene matches: 10. This CDR3 has 16 residues. This clonotype is medium-sized by share.

The starting material was skin, obtained from a tuberculin skin test site. The J gene is TRBJ2-5, the V gene TRBV20-1, with 11 bases matching TRBD2. The receptor's source is an adult in good health. The DNA for the CDR3 is TGCAGTGCTAGACTCCCTAGGGCTAGCGGGAGGGAGACCCAGTACTTC. Translation: CSARLPRASGRETQYF.